This T cell receptor (beta chain) came from a study of Graves' ophthalmopathy and Graves' hyperthyroidism. Across the study: At the time of initial diagnosis and before any treatment, peripheral blood was collected. Study results and caveats: Blood repertoires reportedly contained most expanded thyroid clonotypes above 0.001 frequency.

Germline CDR1 reads LNHDA; CDR2 reads SQIVND (reference sequence). The V and J ends lost 2 bases and 2 bases respectively, with 10 bases between them. CDR3 length: 14 residues. Ten or more counts support this clonotype. Antigen unknown. Transcripts of RNA were the source for amplifying TCR beta CDR3 regions. The library came from an HTBI-primed first-round RT-PCR and a second-round multiplex PCR. TCRdb passed the multiplex PCR reads through MiXCR, listing each CDR3 protein once. This table holds 200,000 to 250,000 distinct CDR3 sequences, roughly a fifth found once. Certain patients were not enrolled. These were patients with other autoimmune diseases, uncontrolled infections, pregnancy or lactation. The source of the PBMCs was over 8.5 ml of fresh peripheral blood.

The TCR originated in a woman aged 45-59 years with Graves' ophthalmopathy. The sample was peripheral blood. This rearrangement joins TRBV19 to TRBJ2-7, with D unclear. The DNA of the CDR3 is TGTGCCAGTAGTATACGTAACGGCCCCTACGAGCAGTACTTC. As protein: CASSIRNGPYEQYF.